The clone carrying this T cell receptor beta chain was detected only once. The sample belongs to a study of shared clonotypes between healthy human individuals. The germline V gene has CDR1 SGHTA and CDR2 FQGNSA. V lost 4 bases and J lost 8; bases outside the gene matches: 16. This CDR3 comprises 16 residues. Some clones are missing from TCRdb's copy, which holds only in-frame ones; the method was immunoSEQ multiplex PCR. The sample contains around 2,100,000 clones, just under 95% of which appear only once. CD45RO-negative, CCR7-selected cells formed the naive CD8 fraction, which excluded terminally differentiated effector memory CD45RA+ cells.

V usage is TRBV7-2 and J usage is TRBJ1-2; 7 bases are a match to TRBD1. The TCR sequence derives from a man between 18 and 29 years old in good health. The source material was naive CD8+ T cells sorted from blood. The CDR3 DNA follows: TGTGCCAGCAGCTCTGCGACCTATTTCAGGGGGGACGGCTACACCTTC. Its translation is CASSSATYFRGDGYTF.